What follows is one T cell receptor beta chain and its context. The CDR3 contains 13 residues. Germline assignment: CDR1 SGHRS and CDR2 YFSETQ. The V end was cut by 3 bases, the J end by 3 bases, with 9 bases between. This specimen belongs to a study of blood T cell repertoires in COVID-19. Some clones are missing from TCRdb's copy, which holds only in-frame ones; the method was immunoSEQ multiplex PCR. The sample contains about 89,000 clones, over 70% of which appear only once. The gene calls are TRBV5-1 and TRBJ1-1, with unresolved D. The sequenced sample was peripheral blood. The sequence derives from a woman aged 80 or older with acute or convalescent COVID-19. The CDR3 reads CASSSRVDTEAFF. CDR3 coding DNA: TGCGCCAGCAGCTCGAGGGTTGACACTGAAGCTTTCTTT.